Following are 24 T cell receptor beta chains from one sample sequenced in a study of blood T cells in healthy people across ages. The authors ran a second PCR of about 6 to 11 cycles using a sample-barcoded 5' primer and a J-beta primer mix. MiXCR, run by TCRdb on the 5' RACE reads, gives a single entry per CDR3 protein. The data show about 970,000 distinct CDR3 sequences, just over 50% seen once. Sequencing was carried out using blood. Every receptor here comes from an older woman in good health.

CDR3 bases: TGCGCCAGCAGCCAAGATCTAACAGGGGTAGAGACCCAGTACTTC. Protein sequence: CASSQDLTGVETQYF. J is TRBJ2-5 and V is TRBV4-1; 7 positions match TRBD1. The germline V gene has CDR1 MGHRA and CDR2 YSYEKL. The V gene end was trimmed by 0 bases and the J gene end by 4 bases; junction bases not matched to a gene: 5. The CDR3 is made up of 15 amino acids.

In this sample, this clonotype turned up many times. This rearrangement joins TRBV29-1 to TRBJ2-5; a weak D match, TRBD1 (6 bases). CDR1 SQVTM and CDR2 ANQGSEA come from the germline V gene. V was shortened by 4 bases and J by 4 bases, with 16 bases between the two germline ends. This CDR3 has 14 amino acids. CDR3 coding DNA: TGCAGCGTTGGACAGGCGATTGGTTTAGAGACCCAGTACTTC. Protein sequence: CSVGQAIGLETQYF.

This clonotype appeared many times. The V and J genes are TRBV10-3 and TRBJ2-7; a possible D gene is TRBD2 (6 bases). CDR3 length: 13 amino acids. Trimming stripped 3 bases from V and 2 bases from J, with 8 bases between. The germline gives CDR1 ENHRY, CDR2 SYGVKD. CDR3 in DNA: TGTGCCATCAGTGATGGCGGGGCCTACGAGCAGTACTTC. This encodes CAISDGGAYEQYF.

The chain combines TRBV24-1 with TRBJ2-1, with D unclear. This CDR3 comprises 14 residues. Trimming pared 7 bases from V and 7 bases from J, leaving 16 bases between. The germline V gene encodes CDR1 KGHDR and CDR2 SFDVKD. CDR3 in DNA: TGTGCCACCAGGGATATTGGCGGTAAGAATGAGCAGTTCTTC. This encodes CATRDIGGKNEQFF.

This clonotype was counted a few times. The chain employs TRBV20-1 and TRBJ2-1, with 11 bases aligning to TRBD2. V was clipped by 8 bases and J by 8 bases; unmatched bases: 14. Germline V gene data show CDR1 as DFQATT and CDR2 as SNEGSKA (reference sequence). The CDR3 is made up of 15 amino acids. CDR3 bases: TGCAGTAAGATATCCGGGACTAGCGGAAGCTATGAGCAGTTCTTC. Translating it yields CSKISGTSGSYEQFF.

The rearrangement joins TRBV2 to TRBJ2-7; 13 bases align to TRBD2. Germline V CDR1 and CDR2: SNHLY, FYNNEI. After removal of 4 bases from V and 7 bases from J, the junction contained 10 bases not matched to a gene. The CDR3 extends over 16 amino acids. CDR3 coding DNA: TGTGCCAGCAGTGGAAGGACTAGCGGGGGCCTGGGTGAGCAGTACTTC. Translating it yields CASSGRTSGGLGEQYF.

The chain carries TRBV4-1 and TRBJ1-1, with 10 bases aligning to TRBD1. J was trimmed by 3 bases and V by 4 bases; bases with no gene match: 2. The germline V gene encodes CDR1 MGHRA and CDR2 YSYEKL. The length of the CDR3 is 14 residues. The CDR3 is CASSPDRGHTEAFF. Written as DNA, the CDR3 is TGCGCCAGCAGCCCCGACAGGGGGCACACTGAAGCTTTCTTT.

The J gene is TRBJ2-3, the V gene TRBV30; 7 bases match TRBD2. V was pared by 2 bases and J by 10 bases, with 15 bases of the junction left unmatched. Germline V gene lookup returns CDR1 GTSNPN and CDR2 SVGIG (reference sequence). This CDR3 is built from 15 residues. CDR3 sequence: CAWSKASGPQTAQYF. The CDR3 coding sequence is TGTGCCTGGAGTAAGGCTAGCGGCCCACAGACAGCGCAGTATTTT.

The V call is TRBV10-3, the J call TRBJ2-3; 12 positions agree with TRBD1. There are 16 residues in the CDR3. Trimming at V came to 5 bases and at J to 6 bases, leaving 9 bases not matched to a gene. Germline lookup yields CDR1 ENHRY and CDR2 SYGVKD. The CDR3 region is CAISPGTGGVGDTQYF. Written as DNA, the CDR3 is TGTGCCATCAGTCCCGGGACAGGGGGCGTTGGGGATACGCAGTATTTT.

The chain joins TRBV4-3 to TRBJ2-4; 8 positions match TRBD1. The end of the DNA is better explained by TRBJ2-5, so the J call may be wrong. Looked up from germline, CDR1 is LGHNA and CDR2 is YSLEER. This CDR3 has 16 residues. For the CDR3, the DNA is TGCGCCAGCAGCCAAGGAAGGACAGGGTCGGGGGAGACCCAGTACTTC. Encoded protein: CASSQGRTGSGETQYF.

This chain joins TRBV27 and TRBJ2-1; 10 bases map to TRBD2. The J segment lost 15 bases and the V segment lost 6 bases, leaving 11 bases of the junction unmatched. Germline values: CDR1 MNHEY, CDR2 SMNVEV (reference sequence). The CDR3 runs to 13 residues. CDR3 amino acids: CASRAASGSWLFF. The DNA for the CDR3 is TGTGCCAGCAGGGCGGCTAGCGGGAGCTGGTTGTTCTTC.

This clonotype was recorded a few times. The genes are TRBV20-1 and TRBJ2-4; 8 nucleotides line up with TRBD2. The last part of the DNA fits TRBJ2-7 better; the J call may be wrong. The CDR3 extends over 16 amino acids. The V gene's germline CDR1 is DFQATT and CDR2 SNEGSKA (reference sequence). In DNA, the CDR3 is TGCAGTGCTACCACCGGTCCCGGGACTAGAATGTACGAGCAGTACTTC. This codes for CSATTGPGTRMYEQYF.

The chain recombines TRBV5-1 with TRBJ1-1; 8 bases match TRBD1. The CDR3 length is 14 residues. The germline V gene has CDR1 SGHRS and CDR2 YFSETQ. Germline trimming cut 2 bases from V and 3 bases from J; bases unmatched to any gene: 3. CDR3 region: CASSFNRGDTEAFF. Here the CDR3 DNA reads TGCGCCAGCAGCTTTAACAGGGGGGACACTGAAGCTTTCTTT.

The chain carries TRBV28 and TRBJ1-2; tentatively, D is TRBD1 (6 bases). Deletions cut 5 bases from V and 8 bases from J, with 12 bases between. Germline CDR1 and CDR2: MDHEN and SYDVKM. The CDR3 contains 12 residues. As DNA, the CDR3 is TGTGCCAGCAGTCAGGGGTGGCAGGGCTACACCTTC. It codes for CASSQGWQGYTF.

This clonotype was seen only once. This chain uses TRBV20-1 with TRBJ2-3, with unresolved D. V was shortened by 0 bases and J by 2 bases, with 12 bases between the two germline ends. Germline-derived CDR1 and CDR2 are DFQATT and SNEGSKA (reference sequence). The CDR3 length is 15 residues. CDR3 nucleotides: TGCAGTGCTAGAGATCAGAATCTTTACACAGATACGCAGTATTTT. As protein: CSARDQNLYTDTQYF.

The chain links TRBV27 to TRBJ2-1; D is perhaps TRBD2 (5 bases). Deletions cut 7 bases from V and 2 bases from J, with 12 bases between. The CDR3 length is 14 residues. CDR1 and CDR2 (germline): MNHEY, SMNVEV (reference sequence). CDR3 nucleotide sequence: TGTGCCAGCAAGATTCCGGGAACCTACAATGAGCAGTTCTTC. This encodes CASKIPGTYNEQFF.

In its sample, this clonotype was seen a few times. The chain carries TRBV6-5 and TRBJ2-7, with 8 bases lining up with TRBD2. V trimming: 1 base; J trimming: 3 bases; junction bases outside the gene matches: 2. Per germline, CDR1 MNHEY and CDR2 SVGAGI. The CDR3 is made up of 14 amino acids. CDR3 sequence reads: CASSYYGGDYEQYF. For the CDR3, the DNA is TGTGCCAGCAGTTACTACGGGGGGGACTACGAGCAGTACTTC.

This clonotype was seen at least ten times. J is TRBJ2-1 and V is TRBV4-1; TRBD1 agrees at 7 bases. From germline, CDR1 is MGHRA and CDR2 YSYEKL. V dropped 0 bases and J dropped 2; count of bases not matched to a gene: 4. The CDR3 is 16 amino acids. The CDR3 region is CASSQDTGTAYNEQFF. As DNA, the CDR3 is TGCGCCAGCAGCCAAGACACCGGGACAGCCTACAATGAGCAGTTCTTC.

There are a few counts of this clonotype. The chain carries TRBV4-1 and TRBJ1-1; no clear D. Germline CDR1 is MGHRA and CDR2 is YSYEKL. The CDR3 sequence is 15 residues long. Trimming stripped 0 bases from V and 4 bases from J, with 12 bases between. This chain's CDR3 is CASSQDLPSGTEAFF. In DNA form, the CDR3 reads TGCGCCAGCAGCCAAGATCTCCCGTCGGGCACTGAAGCTTTCTTT.

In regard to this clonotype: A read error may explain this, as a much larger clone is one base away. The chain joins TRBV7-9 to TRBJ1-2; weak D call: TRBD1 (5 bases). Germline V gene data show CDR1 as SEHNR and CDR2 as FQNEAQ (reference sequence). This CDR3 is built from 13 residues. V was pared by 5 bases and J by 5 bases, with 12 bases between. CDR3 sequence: CASSVDKTYGYTF. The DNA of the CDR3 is TGTGCCAGCAGCGTGGACAAGACTTATGGCTACACCTTC. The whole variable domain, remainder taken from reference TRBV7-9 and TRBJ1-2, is DTGVSQNPRHKITKRGQNVTFRCDPISEHNRLYWYRQTLGQGPEFLTYFQNEAQLEKSRLLSDRFSAERPKGSFSTLEIQRTEQGDSAMYLCASSVDKTYGYTFGSGTRLTVV.

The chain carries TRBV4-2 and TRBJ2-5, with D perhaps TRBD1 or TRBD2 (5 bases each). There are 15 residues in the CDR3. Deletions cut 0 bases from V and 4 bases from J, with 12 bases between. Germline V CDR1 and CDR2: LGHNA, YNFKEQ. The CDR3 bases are TGTGCCAGCAGCCAAGATTTGACGGGGCCAGAGACCCAGTACTTC. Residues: CASSQDLTGPETQYF.

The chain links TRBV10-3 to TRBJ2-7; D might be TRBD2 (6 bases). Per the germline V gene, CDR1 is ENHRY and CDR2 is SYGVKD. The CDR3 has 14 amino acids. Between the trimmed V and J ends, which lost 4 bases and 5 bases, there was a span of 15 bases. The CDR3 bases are TGTGCCATCAGTGCTTCCGGGAGTGGACACGAGCAGTACTTC. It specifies CAISASGSGHEQYF.

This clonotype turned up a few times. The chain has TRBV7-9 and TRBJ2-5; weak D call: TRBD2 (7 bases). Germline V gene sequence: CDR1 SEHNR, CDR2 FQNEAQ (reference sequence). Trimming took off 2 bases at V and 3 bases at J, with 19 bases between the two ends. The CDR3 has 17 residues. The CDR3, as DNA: TGTGCCAGCAGCTTAAGGGGGGGGGTCACGACCGAAGAGACCCAGTACTTC. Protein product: CASSLRGGVTTEETQYF.

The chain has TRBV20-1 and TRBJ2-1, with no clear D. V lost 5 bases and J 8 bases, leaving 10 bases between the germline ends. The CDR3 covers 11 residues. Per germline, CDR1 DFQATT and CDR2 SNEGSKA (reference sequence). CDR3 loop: CSAERVDEQFF. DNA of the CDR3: TGCAGTGCTGAAAGGGTCGATGAGCAGTTCTTC.